This TCR beta chain appears in the sequencing data of a study of blood T cell repertoires in COVID-19. CDR3 size: 16 residues. The germline V gene encodes CDR1 LGHNA and CDR2 YNFKEQ. V shed 4 bases, J shed 7 bases, and the junction held 9 bases outside the gene matches. In this sample, this clone turned up a few times. Produced via immunoSEQ multiplex PCR; TCRdb's table is partial and in-frame only. Among more than 95,000 clones listed, roughly 80% were seen once. The chain has TRBV4-2 and TRBJ2-1; 11 positions match TRBD2. What was sequenced was peripheral blood. This TCR was sampled from a human donor in a cohort sampled during active COVID-19. The CDR3 sequence: CASSRDLAGGQNEQFF. The CDR3 nucleotides are TGTGCCAGCAGCCGAGACCTAGCGGGGGGACAAAATGAGCAGTTCTTC.